The 29 T cell receptor beta chains given below trace back to one sample, sequenced in a study of T cell responses to AZD1222 COVID-19 vaccine. Generated by immunoSEQ multiplex PCR, the TCRdb table keeps only in-frame clones and is missing some. Found here are fewer than 250,000 clones, roughly 91% of them singletons; the top ten hold over 0.95%. The material was peripheral blood, obtained on day 0 of MenACWY control vaccination. These receptors were taken from an adult in good health.

As concerns this clone: Other DNA variants within this sample encode the same CDR3. The CDR3 is CASSPQGSNQPQHF. Written as DNA, the CDR3 is TGTGCCAGCTCACCACAAGGAAGCAATCAGCCCCAGCATTTT. The rearrangement links TRBV18 to TRBJ1-5, with D hard to call. V dropped 1 base and J dropped 1 base, with 5 bases sitting between them. The CDR3 is 14 residues long. In germline, CDR1 is KGHSH, CDR2 LQKENI. The variable domain in full, completed from reference TRBV18 and TRBJ1-5, reads NAGVMQNPRHLVRRRGQEARLRCSPMKGHSHVYWYRQLPEEGLKFMVYLQKENIIDESGMPKERFSAEFPKEGPSILRIQQVVRGDSAAYFCASSPQGSNQPQHFGDGTRLSIL.

The chain recombines TRBV5-1 with TRBJ1-2, with TRBD1 identical over 9 bases. The V and J ends lost 0 bases and 6 bases, in that order; junction bases with no gene match: 3. The length of the CDR3 is 14 residues. Germline loops: CDR1 SGHRS, CDR2 YFSETQ. CDR3 protein: CASSLGTGVNGYTF. CDR3 coding DNA: TGCGCCAGCAGCTTGGGGACAGGGGTTAATGGCTACACCTTC.

The chain has TRBV11-2 and TRBJ1-5; D gene unclear. The germline V gene encodes CDR1 SGHAT and CDR2 FQNNGV. There are 14 residues in the CDR3. V was shortened by 1 base and J by 2 bases, with 6 bases between the two germline ends. This CDR3 reads CASSLGQGNQPQHF. DNA of the CDR3: TGTGCCAGCAGCTTAGGTCAGGGCAATCAGCCCCAGCATTTT.

V and J are TRBV27 and TRBJ1-5, with D possibly TRBD1 on 5 matching bases. Trimming left V 1 base short and J 5 bases short, with 18 bases between. The CDR3 is 17 amino acids. Germline values: CDR1 MNHEY, CDR2 SMNVEV (reference sequence). The DNA of the CDR3 is TGTGCCAGCAGTTTATTTGGGGGGGGATCCACTCATCAGCCCCAGCATTTT. It translates to CASSLFGGGSTHQPQHF.

This clone was observed once. The chain joins TRBV10-3 to TRBJ1-2; D not resolved. The germline V gene has CDR1 ENHRY and CDR2 SYGVKD. The length of the CDR3 is 14 residues. With 3 bases removed from V and 0 bases from J, the gap between germline ends came to 8 bases. The chain's CDR3 is CAISDGSANYGYTF. DNA for the CDR3: TGTGCCATCAGTGATGGCAGTGCTAACTATGGCTACACCTTC.

This clone was found a few times. The rearrangement links TRBV7-2 to TRBJ1-2; 7 positions agree with TRBD1. The CDR3 is 13 amino acids. The V gene's germline CDR1 is SGHTA and CDR2 FQGNSA. The V gene end was trimmed by 5 bases and the J gene end by 7 bases; junction bases not matched to a gene: 7. CDR3 nucleotides: TGTGCCAGCAGCCCCAGACAGGGAGGTGGCTACACCTTC. It translates to CASSPRQGGGYTF.

This clone has just a few counts. The chain employs TRBV5-8 and TRBJ2-7; maybe TRBD2 (6 bases). Germline CDR1 reads SGHTS; CDR2 reads YDEGEE. The CDR3 spans 15 residues. Trimming cost V 1 base and J 2 bases, with 13 bases left between them. This chain's CDR3 is CASSLFAGRTYEQYF. DNA of the CDR3: TGTGCCAGCAGCTTGTTTGCGGGGAGAACCTACGAGCAGTACTTC.

This clone was found once. The chain uses TRBV4-1 and TRBJ2-1; 9 bases fit TRBD2. J was trimmed by 6 bases and V by 6 bases; bases with no gene match: 9. The CDR3 covers 15 residues. The germline gives CDR1 MGHRA, CDR2 YSYEKL. CDR3 nucleotides: TGCGCCAGCAGTCTGGGCGGGGGGGTGCGCAATGAGCAGTTCTTC. Its translation is CASSLGGGVRNEQFF.

This chain uses TRBV5-6 with TRBJ1-2, with TRBD1 matching over 8 bases. Per the germline V gene, CDR1 is SGHDT and CDR2 is YYEEEE. Germline trimming cut 4 bases from V and 4 bases from J; bases unmatched to any gene: 3. The CDR3 has 13 residues. The CDR3 protein is CASSRQGFYGYTF. CDR3 DNA: TGTGCCAGCAGCCGACAGGGGTTCTATGGCTACACCTTC.

CDR3 sequence: CASRTGTAYYEQYF. The CDR3 bases are TGTGCCAGCAGAACCGGGACAGCGTACTACGAGCAGTACTTC. This chain connects TRBV2 to TRBJ2-7; 7 bases agree with TRBD1. The CDR3 runs to 14 residues. The germline V gene encodes CDR1 SNHLY and CDR2 FYNNEI. Trimming cost V 6 bases and J 3 bases; bases outside gene matches: 8.

The chain carries TRBV20-1 and TRBJ1-1; D is undetermined. The CDR3 spans 11 residues. Germline CDR1 and CDR2: DFQATT and SNEGSKA (reference sequence). Between the trimmed V and J ends, which lost 0 bases and 10 bases, there was a span of 9 bases. This chain's CDR3 is CSAREGLGAFF. The CDR3, as DNA: TGCAGTGCTAGAGAGGGGTTAGGAGCTTTCTTT.

This chain links TRBV28 with TRBJ2-1; no definite D call. With 2 bases removed from V and 9 bases from J, the gap between germline ends came to 11 bases. This CDR3 has 13 amino acids. Germline-derived CDR1 and CDR2 are MDHEN and SYDVKM. Here the CDR3 reads CASSLRLDGEQFF. For the CDR3, the DNA is TGTGCCAGCAGTTTACGGCTAGACGGTGAGCAGTTCTTC.

The CDR3 DNA follows: TGTGCCAGCATTTACGGGCAGGGGAACATTCAGTACTTC. Its protein product is CASIYGQGNIQYF. The chain uses TRBV2 and TRBJ2-4, with TRBD1 as a possible D gene (6 bases). In germline, CDR1 is SNHLY, CDR2 FYNNEI. The CDR3 runs 13 residues. V was clipped by 7 bases and J by 7 bases, with 14 bases between them.

This clone turned up a few times. This chain joins TRBV7-9 and TRBJ1-2, with D unresolved. This CDR3 has 11 residues. Germline V gives CDR1 SEHNR, CDR2 FQNEAQ (reference sequence). V dropped 4 bases and J dropped 4 bases, with 4 bases sitting between them. CDR3 sequence (DNA): TGTGCCAGCAGCTCCTTCTATGGCTACACCTTC. Its translation is CASSSFYGYTF.

The V and J genes are TRBV19 and TRBJ1-5; 7 nucleotides line up with TRBD1. V lost 2 bases and J lost 1; bases outside the gene matches: 5. This CDR3 has 16 amino acids. In germline, CDR1 is LNHDA, CDR2 SQIVND (reference sequence). The CDR3 here is CASSIRGRLSNQPQHF. CDR3 DNA sequence: TGTGCCAGTAGTATAAGGGGGCGCTTAAGCAATCAGCCCCAGCATTTT.

The chain's CDR3 is CASSYTPRSPTRGYTF. The CDR3, as DNA: TGTGCCAGCAGTTACACTCCCCGTAGCCCCACCCGGGGCTACACCTTC. V gene TRBV6-5 combines with J gene TRBJ1-2; D not certain. Germline lookup yields CDR1 MNHEY and CDR2 SVGAGI. The V end lost 2 bases, the J end lost 8 bases, and 21 bases lay between the germline ends. CDR3 length equals 16 residues.

V usage is TRBV7-8 and J usage is TRBJ2-7; TRBD1 agrees at 7 bases. Germline CDR1 and CDR2: SGHVS and FQNEAQ. Trimming removed 0 bases from V and 7 bases from J; junction bases left unmatched: 12. This CDR3 contains 16 residues. Written as DNA, the CDR3 is TGTGCCAGCAGCTTAGCCCCGGGACAGTTGGTGGTGGAGCAGTACTTC. This translates into CASSLAPGQLVVEQYF.

The chain links TRBV13 to TRBJ1-4; D is perhaps TRBD1 (5 bases). The germline gives CDR1 PRHDT, CDR2 FYEKMQ (reference sequence). This CDR3 region has 15 residues. The V gene lost 5 bases and the J gene lost 5 bases, with 15 bases spanning the gap. The CDR3 spells CASSPEGQGNEKLFF. The CDR3 DNA is TGTGCCAGCAGCCCCGAGGGGCAGGGAAATGAAAAACTGTTTTTT.

The gene calls are TRBV4-3 and TRBJ2-2; 11 nucleotides line up with TRBD2. Germline V gene data show CDR1 as LGHNA and CDR2 as YSLEER. With V trimmed by 0 bases and J by 8 bases, 8 bases remained unmatched. The length of the CDR3 is 17 residues. The CDR3 DNA reads as TGCGCCAGCAGCCAAGATTTTAGCGGGGGGGTCCCTGGGGAGCTGTTTTTT. This encodes CASSQDFSGGVPGELFF.

This chain joins TRBV3-1 (or the pseudogene TRBV3-2) and TRBJ2-2; the D is unclear. V dropped 5 bases and J dropped 1 base, with 8 bases sitting between them. The germline gives CDR1 LGHDT, CDR2 YNNKEL (reference sequence). The CDR3 runs to 14 residues. This chain's CDR3 is CASSSRRNTGELFF. Written as DNA, the CDR3 is TGTGCCAGCAGCTCCCGACGGAACACCGGGGAGCTGTTTTTT.

V usage is TRBV9 and J usage is TRBJ1-6; D perhaps matches TRBD1 (6 bases). CDR3 size: 13 residues. Germline V gene lookup returns CDR1 SGDLS and CDR2 YYNGEE. Between the trimmed V and J ends, which lost 3 bases and 13 bases, there was a span of 14 bases. In nucleotides, the CDR3 is TGTGCCAGCAGCGAACAGGGTTCCTACCCCCTCCACTTT. It specifies CASSEQGSYPLHF.

Remarks on this clone: Other DNA sequences in the sample encode the same CDR3. The V gene is TRBV3-1 (or the pseudogene TRBV3-2), the J gene TRBJ1-1; TRBD1 matches at 8 bases. The J segment lost 5 bases and the V segment lost 3 bases, leaving 5 bases of the junction unmatched. The germline gives CDR1 LGHDT, CDR2 YNNKEL (reference sequence). This CDR3 has 14 residues. The CDR3 region is CASSQGTGGTEAFF. CDR3 bases: TGTGCCAGCAGCCAGGGGACAGGAGGAACTGAAGCTTTCTTT.

In nucleotides, the CDR3 is TGTGCCAGCAGTCCCGGGACAGAAATCTACGAGCAGTACTTC. Its translation: CASSPGTEIYEQYF. The genes are TRBV2 and TRBJ2-7; TRBD1 agrees at 7 bases. Germline CDR1 SNHLY, CDR2 FYNNEI. V lost 5 bases and J lost 3; bases outside the gene matches: 7. The CDR3 runs 14 residues.

As regards this clone: A read error may be the cause here, since a much bigger clone is one base away. Other DNA sequences in the sample encode the same CDR3. The J gene is TRBJ2-1, the V gene TRBV6-5; D uncertain. The CDR3 consists of 15 residues. Germline CDR1 and CDR2: MNHEY and SVGAGI. The ends were cut back, 2 bases at V and 0 bases at J, with 8 bases in the middle. CDR3 DNA: TGTGCCAGCAGTTACGAGGCCAGCTCCTACAATGAGCAGTTCTTC. This translates into CASSYEASSYNEQFF.

This clone was counted once. The chain is built from TRBV7-2 and TRBJ2-2; D call uncertain. Trimming shortened V by 2 bases and J by 6 bases, and 7 bases separated the two germline ends. The CDR3 contains 13 residues. Germline-derived CDR1 and CDR2 are SGHTA and FQGNSA. The CDR3: CASSLRAPGELFF. The CDR3 nucleotides read TGTGCCAGCAGCTTAAGGGCACCCGGGGAGCTGTTTTTT.

The V call is TRBV6-6, the J call TRBJ1-1; D is unresolved. V was clipped by 7 bases and J by 5 bases, with 14 bases between them. Germline V gives CDR1 MNHNY, CDR2 SVGAGI (reference sequence). The CDR3 loop spans 13 amino acids. The DNA of the CDR3 is TGTGCCAGCACCACGTACGGGGAAACTGAAGCTTTCTTT. It specifies CASTTYGETEAFF.

The V and J genes are TRBV11-2 and TRBJ1-2; D remains unclear. Germline assignment: CDR1 SGHAT and CDR2 FQNNGV. CDR3 length: 12 amino acids. V was pared by 3 bases and J by 2 bases, with 4 bases between. Here the CDR3 DNA reads TGTGCCAGCAGCTTTGAGAACTATGGCTACACCTTC. The encoded protein is CASSFENYGYTF.

The rearrangement joins TRBV29-1 to TRBJ2-1, with 7 bases fitting TRBD1. The germline V gene has CDR1 SQVTM and CDR2 ANQGSEA. J was trimmed by 3 bases and V by 8 bases; bases with no gene match: 7. This CDR3 region has 13 residues. Written as DNA, the CDR3 is TGCAGCCCTGGCCGGGACAGCTACAATGAGCAGTTCTTC. Translating it yields CSPGRDSYNEQFF.

The chain uses TRBV25-1 and TRBJ2-2; 10 bases map to TRBD2. V lost 3 bases and J lost 5; bases outside the gene matches: 6. The V gene's germline CDR1 is MGHDK and CDR2 SYGVNS. The CDR3 is 16 amino acids. CDR3 coding DNA: TGTGCCAGCAGTGAGGTGCTAGCGGGGGTTACCGGGGAGCTGTTTTTT. It is translated as CASSEVLAGVTGELFF. Based on the CDR3 plus reference TRBV25-1 and TRBJ2-2, the full variable domain is EADIYQTPRYLVIGTGKKITLECSQTMGHDKMYWYQQDPGMELHLIHYSYGVNSTEKGDLSSESTVSRIRTEHFPLTLESARPSHTSQYLCASSEVLAGVTGELFFGEGSRLTVL.